The following is a TCR beta chain sequence with its context. Its antigen has not been determined. One base away there is no much larger clone; base qualities are not given. Whole blood was collected in K2EDTA tubes by collaborating institutions according to the institutions' own protocols. For TCRbeta analysis, collaborators shipped samples in one of three forms: frozen whole blood, isolated PBMCs, or DNA extracted from either of those sample types. Via the germline V gene (reference sequence), CDR1 is LGHDT and CDR2 YNNKEL. V loses 1 base at its end and J loses 7 bases; junction bases beyond the gene matches: 8. The cysteine opens and the phenylalanine closes a CDR3 of 16 amino acids. Here the CDR3 DNA is all that survives: 48 bases in frame from base 1. This record comes from a study of blood T cell repertoires in COVID-19 (dated by TCRdb to about 2020). At the level of the whole study: The collaborator samples originated in the United States, Italy and Spain and spanned the acute and convalescent phases of COVID-19. Samples came from the ongoing ImmuneRACE study (first 160 participants) plus 1,254 subjects from 6 global collaborators. The sample metadata nearly always contained a de-identified subject ID, COVID-19 status, age in years and sex. The repertoires were released in a freely available public database meant as a resource for research on the immune response to SARS-CoV-2. The material from the prospective study consisted of cDNA or gDNA derived from T cells, B-cell-depleted T cells, or PBMCs. HLA class I and class II types, where available, came from metadata supplied by the sample provider rather than from assay-based typing. The dataset comprised deeply sampled blood TCRbeta repertoires from subjects exposed to, actively infected with, or recovered from COVID-19.

TCRbeta CDR3 regions were amplified from genomic DNA using the immunoSEQ Assay, a bias-controlled multiplex PCR. As for how the authors treated the data: The number of nucleated cells in each sample was estimated by amplification of reference gene primers within the assay. To quantify the absolute abundance of each unique TCRbeta CDR3 rearrangement, sequence reads were collapsed and filtered. For each sample, productive Simpson clonality was calculated as the square root of Simpson's diversity index over productive rearrangements. TCRdb holds this immuneACCESS table with in-frame rearrangements only. Some clones are missing; in checked studies, unresolved V genes explain under half, and the rest has no known cause. V and J calls and clone size come straight from that table; D and trimming were deduced from the DNA. In all, the sample holds approximately 90,000 clones, and about 89% of those were seen once. The ten largest clones take up about a sixth of the sample.

What the work shows at the level of the full study, not this receptor alone: The amount of clinical and demographic metadata varied by source and participant and was provided uncurated.

Recombination joined TRBV3-1 (or the pseudogene TRBV3-2) with TRBJ2-7, with 12 bases matching TRBD2. The source is a human donor in a cohort sampled during active COVID-19. Source material: peripheral blood. The DNA reads TGTGCCAGCAGCCAAGTAGTGGCTAGCGGGGGGGGAGAGCAGTACTTC. It codes for CASSQVVASGGGEQYF.